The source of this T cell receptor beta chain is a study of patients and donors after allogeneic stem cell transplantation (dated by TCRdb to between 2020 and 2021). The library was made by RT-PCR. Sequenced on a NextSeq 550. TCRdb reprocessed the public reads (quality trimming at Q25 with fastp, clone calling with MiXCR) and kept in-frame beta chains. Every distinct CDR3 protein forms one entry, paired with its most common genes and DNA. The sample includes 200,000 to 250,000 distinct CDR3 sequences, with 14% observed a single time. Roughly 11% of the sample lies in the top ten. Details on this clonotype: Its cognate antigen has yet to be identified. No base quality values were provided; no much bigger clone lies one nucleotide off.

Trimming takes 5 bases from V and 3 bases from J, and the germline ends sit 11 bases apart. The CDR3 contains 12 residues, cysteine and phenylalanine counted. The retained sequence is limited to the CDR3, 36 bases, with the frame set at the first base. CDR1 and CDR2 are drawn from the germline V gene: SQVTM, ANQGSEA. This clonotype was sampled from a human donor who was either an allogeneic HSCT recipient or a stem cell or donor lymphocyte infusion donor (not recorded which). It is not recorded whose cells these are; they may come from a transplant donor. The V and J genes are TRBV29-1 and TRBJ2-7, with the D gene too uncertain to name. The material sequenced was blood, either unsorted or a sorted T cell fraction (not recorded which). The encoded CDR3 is CSVSFQNYEQYF. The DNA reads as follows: TGCAGCGTTTCTTTTCAAAACTACGAGCAGTACTTC.